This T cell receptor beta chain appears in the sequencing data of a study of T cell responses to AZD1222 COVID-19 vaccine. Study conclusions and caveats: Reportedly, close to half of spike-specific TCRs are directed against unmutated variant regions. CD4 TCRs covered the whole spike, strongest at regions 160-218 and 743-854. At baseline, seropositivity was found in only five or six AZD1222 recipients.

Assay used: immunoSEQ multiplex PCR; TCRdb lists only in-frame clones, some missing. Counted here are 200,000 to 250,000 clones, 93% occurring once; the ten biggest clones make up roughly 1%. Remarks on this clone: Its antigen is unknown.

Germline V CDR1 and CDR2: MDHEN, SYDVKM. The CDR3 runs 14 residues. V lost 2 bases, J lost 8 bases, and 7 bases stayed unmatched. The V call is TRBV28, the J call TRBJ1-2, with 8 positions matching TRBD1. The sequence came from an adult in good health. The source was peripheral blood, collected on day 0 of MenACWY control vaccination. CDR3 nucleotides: TGTGCCAGCAGTTTAAGGCCAGGACAGGGCGGCTACACCTTC. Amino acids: CASSLRPGQGGYTF.